The entry below gives a single T cell receptor (beta chain) sequence along with its context. Its target antigen remains unknown. Base qualities were left out, and no much larger clone turns up one base away. The sample originates from a study of blood T cells in healthy people across ages (dated by TCRdb to the mid-2010s). In terms of the full investigation: In model experiments, template switching captured roughly one uniquely barcoded TCR beta cDNA molecule for every two T cells. The donors were divided into four age groups: young (average around 15 years), middle-aged (approximately 39), aged (around 59) and long-lived (about 84). To track age-related changes in TCR beta repertoire diversity, the study relied on deep sequencing normalized with unique cDNA molecular identifiers. The study analyzed two additional independent replicas of 1 million unique cDNA reads from the same blood draw for two donors, one aged 18 to 29 and one aged 80 or older. To avoid experimental bias, donors of different ages were spread randomly across the sequencing lanes. The research as a whole found: As age increased, observed TCR beta diversity per million T cells dropped in a roughly linear way, and a significant reduction was already evident by age about 36. Because donor CMV infection status was unknown, age-related changes in expanded clonotypes were potentially confounded. Since profiling was done on bulk unsorted PBMCs, naive and antigen-experienced compartments could not be conclusively compared. Compared with the aged group, the long-lived group had more naive CD4+ T cells, fewer expanded clones and increased TCR diversity, a pattern suggesting age selection. Estimates of total diversity from one million sequenced T cells were regarded as lower bounds and underestimates. There was a strong correlation between observed TCR beta diversity and the percentage of naive T cells measured by flow cytometry.

Library construction relied on 5' RACE. TCRdb shows the sequencer as Illumina HiSeq 2500. A second PCR of about 6 to 12 cycles was performed with a sample-barcoded 5' primer and a J-beta primer mix. A template-switch 5' adaptor carrying 12 random nucleotides introduced a unique molecular identifier onto each TCR beta cDNA molecule. At least 2.5 million CDR3-containing paired-end reads were obtained from each sample. The Mint cDNA synthesis kit, primed by a TRBC-specific oligonucleotide, was used to synthesize first-strand cDNA from all RNA. After uracil-DNA glycosylase treatment, a first 18-cycle PCR used universal primers M1SS and BC2_uni_R on all cDNA. For the original study's pipeline: For normalization, 1 million high-quality reads were randomly selected from each sample, with every read carrying a distinct molecular identifier. Reads sharing molecular identifiers were discarded rather than binned into consensus sequences. MiTCR, run with a Q25 quality threshold and the strictest error-elimination algorithm, handled CDR3 identification, clonotype clustering and error correction. Lower-bound total TCR beta diversity was estimated with a nonparametric unseen species model using Euler transformation. The public reads were run again by TCRdb, first through fastp at Q25 and then through MiXCR, and only productive beta chains were kept. CDR3 protein sequences are deduplicated, and each keeps its most common genes and DNA. The V and J calls come from TCRdb's annotation, not from the publication. In all, the sample holds approximately 680,000 distinct CDR3 sequences, and about 34% of those were seen once. The ten largest clones add up to about 16% of the sample.

The donors were under 40 Caucasian individuals from Russia, aged roughly 6 to 100 years, who were systemically healthy. Approximately 10 milliliters of peripheral blood were collected from each donor into EDTA-treated Vacutainer tubes. PBMCs were isolated by Ficoll-Paque density-gradient centrifugation, with at least 6.5 million obtained per sample. Trizol reagent was used to extract total RNA from the PBMCs, yielding at least 6 micrograms per sample. For every donor, an aliquot of PBMCs went through flow cytometry to measure the percentages of naive CD45RAhigh/CD27high T cells. Trimming removed 2 bases from V and 12 bases from J, leaving 15 bases between the germline ends. Taken from cysteine to phenylalanine, the CDR3 has 13 residues. Left in the record is the CDR3 DNA by itself, 39 bases read in frame from the first base. Taken from the germline V gene, the CDR1 and CDR2 loops are SGDLS and YYNGEE.

The receptor's source is a woman aged 80 or over in good health. Donor details come from another sample of the same person, matched by shared clones. The sample taken for sequencing was blood. The rearrangement combines TRBV9 with TRBJ1-5, and TRBD1 may be the D gene, going by 6 matching bases. The CDR3 protein: CASSVGAGRLQHF. The nucleotide sequence reads TGTGCCAGCAGCGTGGGGGCGGGTCGGCTCCAGCATTTT.